This T cell receptor beta chain was obtained from a study of blood T cell repertoires in COVID-19. Study-wide context: Collection of acute and convalescent COVID-19 samples took place in the United States, Italy and Spain. The analysed material was cDNA or gDNA that came from T cells, B-cell-depleted T cells, or PBMCs.

Per the original data handling: Reference gene primer amplification gave nucleated cell count estimates. Clones were read by immunoSEQ multiplex PCR, and TCRdb kept only the in-frame ones, dropping some. The V and J calls and clone size are taken from that table; D and trimming were inferred from the DNA. The repertoire has roughly 180,000 clones, around nine tenths of them found once; the top ten carry 2.1%. This CDR3 region has 15 residues. The V gene's germline CDR1 is SNHLY and CDR2 FYNNEI. V shed 4 bases, J shed 5 bases, and the junction held 7 bases outside the gene matches. The chain employs TRBV2 and TRBJ1-4; 7 bases are shared with TRBD1. Sequenced: peripheral blood. The TCR originated in a man aged 65 to 85 with active or convalescent COVID-19. CDR3: CASSGRTGMNEKLFF. The CDR3 coding sequence is TGTGCCAGCAGTGGAAGGACAGGAATGAATGAAAAACTGTTTTTT. The full variable domain, its missing parts supplied by reference TRBV2 and TRBJ1-4, is EPEVTQTPSHQVTQMGQEVILRCVPISNHLYFYWYRQILGQKVEFLVSFYNNEISEKSEIFDDQFSVERPDGSNFTLKIRSTKLEDSAMYFCASSGRTGMNEKLFFGSGTQLSVL.